The 3 T cell receptor beta chains listed next were all sequenced from one sample in a study of human T cells and chemical hapten exposure. The time point is: patch test 2, 6 weeks after DPC sensitization. Treatment here: therapeutic diphenylcyclopropenone sensitization with weekly scalp DPC. TCRdb reprocessed the RACE reads with MiXCR, giving one entry per CDR3 protein. The sample includes some 100,000 distinct CDR3 sequences, roughly a tenth of them seen just once. Sequences were derived from whole blood, sampled in connection with sensitization to the hapten diphenylcyclopropenone (DPC). The receptors derive from a woman aged 40 to 50 with alopecia areata. Some clones in this sample may be carry-over from other donors' samples.

The chain combines TRBV21-1 with TRBJ2-7. TRBV21-1 is reported as a pseudogene. The CDR3 totals 16 residues. This chain's CDR3 is CASSEPTSTPSYEQYF. In nucleotides, the CDR3 is TGTGCCAGCAGCGAACCGACTTCTACCCCCTCCTACGAGCAGTACTTC.

The chain carries TRBV7-2 and TRBJ1-5; tentatively, D is TRBD1 (5 bases). With 3 bases removed from V and 4 bases from J, the gap between germline ends came to 10 bases. This CDR3 has 14 amino acids. Per germline, CDR1 SGHTA and CDR2 FQGNSA. The CDR3 bases are TGTGCCAGCAGCTTGGCAGGGAGAAATCAGCCCCAGCATTTT. Encoded protein: CASSLAGRNQPQHF.

This clonotype has a count of ten or more. This sequence joins TRBV7-2 and TRBJ2-5; D uncertain. The CDR3 covers 15 residues. Germline CDR1 and CDR2: SGHTA and FQGNSA. The ends were cut back, 1 base at V and 0 bases at J, with 9 bases in the middle. The CDR3 protein is CASSLEGTYQETQYF. The CDR3 DNA reads as TGTGCCAGCAGCTTAGAGGGCACCTACCAAGAGACCCAGTACTTC.